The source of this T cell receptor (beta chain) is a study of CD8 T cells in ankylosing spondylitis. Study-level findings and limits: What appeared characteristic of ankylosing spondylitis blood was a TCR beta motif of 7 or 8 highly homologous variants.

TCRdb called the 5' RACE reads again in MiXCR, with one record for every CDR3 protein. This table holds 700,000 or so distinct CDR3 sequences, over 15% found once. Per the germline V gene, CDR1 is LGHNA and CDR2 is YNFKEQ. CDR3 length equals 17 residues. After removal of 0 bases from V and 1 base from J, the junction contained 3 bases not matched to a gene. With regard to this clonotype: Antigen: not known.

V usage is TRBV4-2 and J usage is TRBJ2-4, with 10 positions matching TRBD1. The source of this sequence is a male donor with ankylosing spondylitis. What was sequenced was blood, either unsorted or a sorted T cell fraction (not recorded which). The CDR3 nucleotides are TGTGCCAGCAGCCAAGATGGGACAGGGGAGGCCAAAAACATTCAGTACTTC. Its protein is CASSQDGTGEAKNIQYF.